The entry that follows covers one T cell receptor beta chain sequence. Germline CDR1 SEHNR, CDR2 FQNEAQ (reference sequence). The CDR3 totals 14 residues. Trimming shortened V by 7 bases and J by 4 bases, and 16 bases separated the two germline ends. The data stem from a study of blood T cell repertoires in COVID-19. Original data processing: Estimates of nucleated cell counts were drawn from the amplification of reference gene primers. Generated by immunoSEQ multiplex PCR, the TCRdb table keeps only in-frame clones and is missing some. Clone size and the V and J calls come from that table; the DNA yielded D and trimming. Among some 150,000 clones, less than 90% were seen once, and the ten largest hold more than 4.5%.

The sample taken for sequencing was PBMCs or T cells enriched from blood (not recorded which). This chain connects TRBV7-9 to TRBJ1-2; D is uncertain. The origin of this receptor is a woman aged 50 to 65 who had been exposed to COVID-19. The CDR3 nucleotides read TGTGCCAGCACCTTGTCCGGGGTGGGCTATGGCTACACCTTC. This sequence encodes CASTLSGVGYGYTF. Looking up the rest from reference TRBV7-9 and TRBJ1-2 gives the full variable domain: DTGVSQNPRHKITKRGQNVTFRCDPISEHNRLYWYRQTLGQGPEFLTYFQNEAQLEKSRLLSDRFSAERPKGSFSTLEIQRTEQGDSAMYLCASTLSGVGYGYTFGSGTRLTVV.